This T cell receptor (beta chain) comes out of a study of cytomegalovirus exposure and HLA in healthy donors. Both 60 Vbeta primers and 13 Jbeta primers went into the PCR. Clones were read by immunoSEQ multiplex PCR, and TCRdb kept only the in-frame ones, dropping some. This sample yields nearly 300,000 clones, of which about nine tenths are seen a single time; roughly 4% belongs to the top ten. The CDR3 consists of 14 residues. The V gene's germline CDR1 is MNHEY and CDR2 SMNVEV (reference sequence). J was trimmed by 6 bases and V by 5 bases; bases with no gene match: 9. The sequencing sample was made of PBMCs. The chain is built from TRBV27 and TRBJ1-2, with 7 bases identical to TRBD1. This TCR was recovered from a man in his forties in good health and CMV-seropositive. The CDR3 sequence: CASSREPGQNGYTF. CDR3 coding DNA: TGTGCCAGCAGTCGAGAACCGGGACAGAATGGCTACACCTTC.